This T cell receptor (beta chain) was profiled in a study of shared clonotypes between healthy human individuals. All participating donors were Caucasian adults from Nashville, Tennessee. Generated by immunoSEQ multiplex PCR, the TCRdb table keeps only in-frame clones and is missing some. The data contain 950,000 to 1,100,000 clones, under 80% of them singletons. Germline V CDR1 and CDR2: MNHNY, SVGAGI (reference sequence). Trimming at V came to 6 bases and at J to 4 bases, leaving 0 bases not matched to a gene. This CDR3 spans 13 amino acids. The sample was memory CD4+ T cells sorted from blood. Subset in this sample: CD45RA-negative fraction. This TCR came from a young man in good health. This chain uses TRBV6-6 with TRBJ2-2; 9 bases fit TRBD1. CDR3 residues: CASRQGATGELFF. The CDR3 DNA reads TGTGCCAGCAGACAGGGGGCCACCGGGGAGCTGTTTTTT.